Sequencing of this T cell receptor (beta chain) was carried out in a study of stem cell transplantation in POMP-related autoinflammatory disease. Study-level information: The study hypothesized thymoproteasome defects skew the TRB repertoire via impaired CD8+ selection.

CDR1 is SGHRS and CDR2 is YFSETQ in the germline V gene. This CDR3 contains 17 residues. V shed 0 bases, J shed 0 bases, and the junction held 3 bases outside the gene matches. Generated by immunoSEQ multiplex PCR, the TCRdb table keeps only in-frame clones and is missing some. The table lists roughly 28,000 clones, roughly four fifths of them singletons, with more than 2.5% in the top ten. The receptor comes from a human donor with POMP-related autoinflammation and immune dysregulation (PRAID). The sample consisted of CD4+ T cells from PBMCs, taken before stem cell transplantation. The V gene is TRBV5-1, the J gene TRBJ2-3, with TRBD2 matching over 11 bases. The CDR3 coding sequence is TGCGCCAGCAGCTTGGCGGTAGCGGGGGGGAGCACAGATACGCAGTATTTT. It is translated as CASSLAVAGGSTDTQYF.